The rows below give T cell receptor beta chains drawn from one sample of a study of PD-1 blockade in classical Hodgkin lymphoma. This table comes from immunoSEQ multiplex PCR, and its TCRdb copy is limited to in-frame clones, with some not included. The top ten clones hold over 15% of a sample with 80,000 to 95,000 clones, 75% to 85% of them seen once. This specimen consisted of peripheral blood mononuclear cells (PBMCs), obtained before the fourth cycle of nivolumab. All receptors derive from a human donor with classical Hodgkin lymphoma. The CDR3 runs from the conserved cysteine through the conserved F or W. Each record gives: clone size, V gene, J gene, D gene, CDR3 protein, CDR3 DNA. A D gene is named only where the DNA matches it firmly. Clone size appears in some rows only: once, few, many, or a class for an expanded clone.

abundance: NA
v_gene: TRBV18
j_gene: TRBJ1-1
d_gene: NA
CDR3aa: CASQTVNTEAFF
CDR3nt: TGTGCCAGTCAAACAGTGAACACTGAAGCTTTCTTT

abundance: NA
v_gene: TRBV5-1
j_gene: TRBJ1-1
d_gene: NA
CDR3aa: CASSLEQGAQLNTEAFF
CDR3nt: TGCGCCAGCAGCTTGGAGCAGGGCGCCCAACTGAACACTGAAGCTTTCTTT

abundance: NA
v_gene: TRBV10-3
j_gene: TRBJ2-3
d_gene: NA
CDR3aa: CAISETADTQYF
CDR3nt: TGTGCCATCAGTGAGACTGCGGATACGCAGTATTTT

abundance: NA
v_gene: TRBV5-4
j_gene: TRBJ2-5
d_gene: TRBD1
CDR3aa: CASSPGQGMETQYF
CDR3nt: TGTGCCAGCAGCCCGGGACAGGGGATGGAGACCCAGTACTTC

abundance: NA
v_gene: TRBV7-2
j_gene: TRBJ2-5
d_gene: NA
CDR3aa: CASSFRFGETQYF
CDR3nt: TGTGCCAGCAGCTTTCGGTTTGGAGAGACCCAGTACTTC

abundance: NA
v_gene: TRBV18
j_gene: TRBJ2-2
d_gene: NA
CDR3aa: CASSLDLGTGELFF
CDR3nt: TGTGCCAGCTCCCTGGACCTTGGCACCGGGGAGCTGTTTTTT

abundance: NA
v_gene: TRBV10-1
j_gene: TRBJ1-1
d_gene: NA
CDR3aa: CASREGGSTEAFF
CDR3nt: TGCGCCAGCAGAGAAGGAGGGAGCACTGAAGCTTTCTTT

abundance: once
v_gene: TRBV5-1
j_gene: TRBJ2-1
d_gene: NA
CDR3aa: CASSLGGQISYNEQFF
CDR3nt: TGCGCCAGCAGCTTGGGCGGACAAATTTCCTACAATGAGCAGTTCTTC

abundance: NA
v_gene: TRBV10-3
j_gene: TRBJ1-1
d_gene: NA
CDR3aa: CASRGQANTEAFF
CDR3nt: TGTGCCTCCCGGGGGCAGGCCAACACTGAAGCTTTCTTT

abundance: NA
v_gene: TRBV19
j_gene: TRBJ2-1
d_gene: TRBD2
CDR3aa: CASSGGLYNEQFF
CDR3nt: TGTGCCAGTAGTGGGGGACTATACAATGAGCAGTTCTTC

abundance: NA
v_gene: TRBV7-9
j_gene: TRBJ1-2
d_gene: TRBD1
CDR3aa: CASSLGTGVSHYTF
CDR3nt: TGTGCCAGCAGCTTGGGGACAGGGGTTTCCCACTACACCTTC

abundance: NA
v_gene: TRBV5-1
j_gene: TRBJ2-7
d_gene: TRBD1
CDR3aa: CASSLGTGGQDEQYF
CDR3nt: TGCGCCAGCAGCTTGGGTACAGGGGGTCAGGACGAGCAGTACTTC

abundance: once
v_gene: TRBV7-3
j_gene: TRBJ1-1
d_gene: TRBD1
CDR3aa: CASSYLGQVNTEAFF
CDR3nt: TGTGCCAGCAGCTACCTCGGACAGGTGAACACTGAAGCTTTCTTT

abundance: NA
v_gene: TRBV30
j_gene: TRBJ1-2
d_gene: NA
CDR3aa: CAWSRDGYGYTF
CDR3nt: TGTGCCTGGAGTAGGGACGGCTATGGCTACACCTTC

abundance: NA
v_gene: TRBV18
j_gene: TRBJ2-1
d_gene: NA
CDR3aa: CASSVAATYNEQFF
CDR3nt: TGTGCCAGCTCAGTTGCTGCCACCTACAATGAGCAGTTCTTC

abundance: NA
v_gene: TRBV7-9
j_gene: TRBJ2-3
d_gene: TRBD2
CDR3aa: CASSPSSGGDTQYF
CDR3nt: TGTGCCAGCAGCCCCTCCTCCGGGGGGGATACGCAGTATTTT

abundance: NA
v_gene: TRBV11-2
j_gene: TRBJ2-2
d_gene: TRBD1
CDR3aa: CASSLVGGGDRATGELFF
CDR3nt: TGTGCCAGCAGCTTAGTAGGGGGAGGGGACAGGGCAACCGGGGAGCTGTTTTTT

abundance: NA
v_gene: TRBV5-1
j_gene: TRBJ2-1
d_gene: TRBD1
CDR3aa: CASSLGTGIIEQFF
CDR3nt: TGCGCCAGCAGCTTGGGGACAGGGATCATTGAGCAGTTCTTC

abundance: NA
v_gene: TRBV28
j_gene: TRBJ1-2
d_gene: NA
CDR3aa: CASSPGGDGYTF
CDR3nt: TGTGCCAGCAGCCCCGGAGGAGATGGCTACACCTTC

abundance: NA
v_gene: TRBV27
j_gene: TRBJ1-5
d_gene: NA
CDR3aa: CASRSGTLNQPQHF
CDR3nt: TGTGCCAGCCGGAGCGGTACCCTCAATCAGCCCCAGCATTTT

abundance: few
v_gene: TRBV2
j_gene: TRBJ1-2
d_gene: TRBD1
CDR3aa: CASRDTGTGYGYTF
CDR3nt: TGTGCCAGCAGGGATACCGGGACAGGCTATGGCTACACCTTC

abundance: NA
v_gene: TRBV10-3
j_gene: TRBJ2-3
d_gene: NA
CDR3aa: CAISKDGSTDTQYF
CDR3nt: TGTGCCATCAGCAAGGACGGAAGCACAGATACGCAGTATTTT

abundance: NA
v_gene: TRBV27
j_gene: TRBJ2-7
d_gene: NA
CDR3aa: CASSERASGAYEQYF
CDR3nt: TGTGCCAGCAGTGAAAGGGCCTCGGGGGCCTACGAGCAGTACTTC

abundance: NA
v_gene: TRBV7-2
j_gene: TRBJ1-1
d_gene: NA
CDR3aa: CASSPWDGREAFF
CDR3nt: TGTGCCAGCAGCCCATGGGACGGAAGGGAAGCTTTCTTT

abundance: NA
v_gene: TRBV9
j_gene: TRBJ2-1
d_gene: TRBD2
CDR3aa: CASSVRDYFNEQFF
CDR3nt: TGTGCCAGCAGCGTTCGGGACTACTTCAATGAGCAGTTCTTC

abundance: once
v_gene: TRBV5-4
j_gene: TRBJ1-2
d_gene: NA
CDR3aa: CASSQTSTANYGYTF
CDR3nt: TGTGCCAGCAGCCAGACTTCCACAGCTAACTATGGCTACACCTTC

abundance: NA
v_gene: TRBV7-2
j_gene: TRBJ1-5
d_gene: TRBD1
CDR3aa: CASSWGTGYNQPQHF
CDR3nt: TGTGCCAGCAGCTGGGGGACAGGGTACAATCAGCCCCAGCATTTT

abundance: NA
v_gene: TRBV30
j_gene: TRBJ1-3
d_gene: NA
CDR3aa: CAWSVSTGNTIYF
CDR3nt: TGTGCCTGGAGTGTAAGCACGGGAAACACCATATATTTT